The rows below give T cell receptor beta chains drawn from one sample of a study of blood T cell repertoires in COVID-19. The protocol was immunoSEQ multiplex PCR, while the TCRdb copy is restricted to in-frame clones and leaves out a portion. The data contain over 35,000 clones, 92% of them singletons. The sequenced sample consisted of peripheral blood. The receptors were gathered from a man aged 45-65 years with active COVID-19. Both conserved end residues are part of each CDR3. The D gene is left open where the match is weak. Expanded clones are given a class, and other clones once, few, many or no size at all.

clone_size: .
d_call: .
j_call: TRBJ2-1
v_call: TRBV21-1
cdr3_nt: TGTGCCAGCAGCACTCACATCTATGAGCAGTTCTTC
cdr3_aa: CASSTHIYEQFF

clone_size: .
d_call: TRBD2
j_call: TRBJ2-1
v_call: TRBV19
cdr3_nt: TGTGCCAGTAGTGGTCGGAGGACTAGCGGATTCAATGAGCAGTTCTTC
cdr3_aa: CASSGRRTSGFNEQFF

clone_size: .
d_call: TRBD1
j_call: TRBJ1-2
v_call: TRBV5-1
cdr3_nt: TGCGCCAGCAGCTTGGCCCCAGGACAGGGTGAAAGAAACACCTTC
cdr3_aa: CASSLAPGQGERNTF

clone_size: .
d_call: TRBD2
j_call: TRBJ2-5
v_call: TRBV9
cdr3_nt: TGTGCCAGCAGCGCGACTAGCTTCTCCGAGACCCAGTACTTC
cdr3_aa: CASSATSFSETQYF

clone_size: .
d_call: TRBD1
j_call: TRBJ1-2
v_call: TRBV6-5
cdr3_nt: TGTGCCAGCAGAGGGGGGACAGCCAACTATGGCTACACCTTC
cdr3_aa: CASRGGTANYGYTF

clone_size: .
d_call: .
j_call: TRBJ1-6
v_call: TRBV7-9
cdr3_nt: TGTGCCAGCAGCTTAGGGGGGGGGTACAATTCACCCCTCCACTTT
cdr3_aa: CASSLGGGYNSPLHF

clone_size: .
d_call: .
j_call: TRBJ2-1
v_call: TRBV5-4
cdr3_nt: TGTGCCAGCAGCTTGGATGGGGGCGTCTACAATGAGCAGTTCTTC
cdr3_aa: CASSLDGGVYNEQFF

clone_size: .
d_call: TRBD2
j_call: TRBJ2-2
v_call: TRBV27
cdr3_nt: TGTGCCAGCAGTCTCGGACTAGTCGGCACCGGGGAGCTGTTTTTT
cdr3_aa: CASSLGLVGTGELFF

clone_size: .
d_call: .
j_call: TRBJ1-2
v_call: TRBV2
cdr3_nt: TGTGCCAGCAAGGAGGGGCCAAGTGGCTACACCTTC
cdr3_aa: CASKEGPSGYTF

clone_size: .
d_call: TRBD2
j_call: TRBJ2-1
v_call: TRBV9
cdr3_nt: TGTGCCAGCAGCGCTACTAGCGGATCCTACAATGAGCAGTTCTTC
cdr3_aa: CASSATSGSYNEQFF

clone_size: .
d_call: TRBD2
j_call: TRBJ2-5
v_call: TRBV7-2
cdr3_nt: TGTGCCAGCAGCTTAGTAGCGGGAGAAGAGACCCAGTACTTC
cdr3_aa: CASSLVAGEETQYF

clone_size: .
d_call: TRBD1
j_call: TRBJ1-2
v_call: TRBV6-1
cdr3_nt: TGTGCCAGCAGTGAGGCCATGGGGACAGGGTCGAACTATGGCTACACCTTC
cdr3_aa: CASSEAMGTGSNYGYTF

clone_size: .
d_call: TRBD2
j_call: TRBJ2-7
v_call: TRBV5-1
cdr3_nt: TGCGCCAGCAGCAGGGGACTAGCGGGAACAGCCTACGAGCAGTACTTC
cdr3_aa: CASSRGLAGTAYEQYF

clone_size: .
d_call: TRBD2
j_call: TRBJ2-3
v_call: TRBV28
cdr3_nt: TGTGCCAGCAGTCCCAGGATAGCGGGATACACAGATACGCAGTATTTT
cdr3_aa: CASSPRIAGYTDTQYF

clone_size: .
d_call: .
j_call: TRBJ1-5
v_call: TRBV5-1
cdr3_nt: TGCGCCAGCAGCTTGGAACAGGGCAATCAGCCCCAGCATTTT
cdr3_aa: CASSLEQGNQPQHF

clone_size: .
d_call: .
j_call: TRBJ1-1
v_call: TRBV12-3/TRBV12-4
cdr3_nt: TGTGCCAGCAGTTTTGCAGCGGACACTGAAGCTTTCTTT
cdr3_aa: CASSFAADTEAFF

clone_size: .
d_call: .
j_call: TRBJ2-1
v_call: TRBV2
cdr3_nt: TGTGCCAGCAGGTATGGCAGGGGTTGGTTCAATGAGCAGTTCTTC
cdr3_aa: CASRYGRGWFNEQFF

clone_size: .
d_call: .
j_call: TRBJ2-1
v_call: TRBV5-1
cdr3_nt: TGCGCCAGCAGCGCTCCCCGACAGGACTACAATGAGCAGTTCTTC
cdr3_aa: CASSAPRQDYNEQFF

clone_size: once
d_call: .
j_call: TRBJ2-3
v_call: TRBV5-1
cdr3_nt: TGCGCCAGCAGCTTGGGAGGGTACACAGATACGCAGTATTTT
cdr3_aa: CASSLGGYTDTQYF

clone_size: few
d_call: TRBD1
j_call: TRBJ1-1
v_call: TRBV7-3
cdr3_nt: TGTGCCAGCAGCTTAGACAGGGTGAACACTGAAGCTTTCTTT
cdr3_aa: CASSLDRVNTEAFF

clone_size: .
d_call: .
j_call: TRBJ1-1
v_call: TRBV7-9
cdr3_nt: TGTGCCAGCAGCCCACCCGGGGTCTCAGAAGCTTTCTTT
cdr3_aa: CASSPPGVSEAFF

clone_size: .
d_call: .
j_call: TRBJ2-1
v_call: TRBV7-9
cdr3_nt: TGTGCCAGCAGCTTAGACGGACTGGTTTCGGGTTTAACTTACAATGAGCAGTTCTTC
cdr3_aa: CASSLDGLVSGLTYNEQFF

clone_size: .
d_call: .
j_call: TRBJ2-1
v_call: TRBV28
cdr3_nt: TGTGCCAGCAGCAGGGACTCATTCGAATCCAATGAGCAGTTCTTC
cdr3_aa: CASSRDSFESNEQFF

clone_size: .
d_call: TRBD1
j_call: TRBJ2-1
v_call: TRBV5-1
cdr3_nt: TGCGCCAGCAGCTCGACAGGGGAGGAGTTCTACAATGAGCAGTTCTTC
cdr3_aa: CASSSTGEEFYNEQFF